These 2 T cell receptor beta chains came from one sample sequenced in a study of T-cell reconstitution after alpha-beta-depleted transplantation in children. For TCRbeta, the library was prepared with unique molecular identifiers. In TCRdb, the PCR reads were re-called with MiXCR into one record per CDR3 protein. This sample has 6,500 to 10,000 distinct CDR3 sequences, with 17% found just once. Specimen: PBMCs, mostly from graft donor cells, collected 60 days after TCRalphabeta/CD19-depleted stem cell transplant. The receptors stem from a girl under three years old who had a stem cell transplant for combined immunodeficiency, so the T cells may come from the graft donor.

This clonotype was counted only a few times. The chain has TRBV6-5 and TRBJ1-3, with D possibly matching TRBD1 (5 bases). The V end lost 1 base, the J end lost 0 bases, and 10 bases lay between the germline ends. There are 16 residues in the CDR3. Germline CDR1 MNHEY, CDR2 SVGAGI. CDR3 sequence reads: CASSYYAGLSGNTIYF. The CDR3 DNA sequence: TGTGCCAGCAGTTACTACGCAGGGCTCTCTGGAAACACCATATATTTT.

The chain joins TRBV7-3 to TRBJ1-1; D remains unclear. Trimming removed 2 bases at V and 10 bases at J, with 11 bases between. This CDR3 has 12 amino acids. CDR1 is SGHTA, CDR2 FQGTGA, per germline. CDR3 nucleotide sequence: TGTGCCAGCAGCTTAGGGTCAGGTCGAGCTTTCTTT. It yields the protein CASSLGSGRAFF.